The 24 T cell receptor beta chains below all came from one sample that was sequenced in a study of T cell responses to AZD1222 COVID-19 vaccine. Profiling relied on immunoSEQ multiplex PCR, and the TCRdb table lists in-frame clones only, not all of them. In the table there are roughly 86,000 clones, roughly nine tenths of which are singletons. Sequencing used peripheral blood, obtained on day 0 of AZD1222 vaccination. The source is an adult in good health.

For this clone: The DNA is left out, because the CDR3 cannot be placed on it with certainty; the CDR3 is given as TCRdb lists it. The chain recombines TRBV27 with TRBJ2-1; the D call in the table, TRBD2, was not verified against the DNA. The germline V gene encodes CDR1 MNHEY and CDR2 SMNVEV (reference sequence). Ends included, the CDR3 has 15 residues. CDR3 sequence reads: CASSSSGLAGGEQFF.

This clone was counted a few times. The gene calls are TRBV28 and TRBJ1-4; TRBD1 aligns across 7 bases. CDR3 length: 14 amino acids. Trimming cost V 5 bases and J 7 bases; bases outside gene matches: 7. Germline V gene lookup returns CDR1 MDHEN and CDR2 SYDVKM. CDR3 sequence: CASSQTGFGEKLFF. The CDR3 DNA reads as TGTGCCAGCAGTCAGACAGGGTTTGGTGAAAAACTGTTTTTT.

CDR3 sequence reads: CASSPALDEKLFF. The CDR3, as DNA: TGTGCCAGCAGCCCCGCGTTAGATGAAAAACTGTTTTTT. The V gene is TRBV3-1 (or the pseudogene TRBV3-2), the J gene TRBJ1-4; D gene unclear. The CDR3 runs 13 residues. Germline V gene lookup returns CDR1 LGHDT and CDR2 YNNKEL (reference sequence). Trimming took 4 bases from V and 6 from J, leaving 9 bases between them.

The V and J genes are TRBV12-3 or TRBV12-4 and TRBJ2-1; D gene ambiguous. V shed 4 bases and J shed 9 bases, with 13 bases lying between them. The CDR3 is made up of 13 amino acids. As DNA, the CDR3 is TGTGCCAGCAGTTACACTATAGCAACTGAGCAGTTCTTC. The encoded protein is CASSYTIATEQFF.

The J gene is TRBJ1-4, the V gene TRBV3-1 (or the pseudogene TRBV3-2); possible D gene TRBD1, 6 bases. Germline V gene sequence: CDR1 LGHDT, CDR2 YNNKEL (reference sequence). Deletions cut 4 bases from V and 4 bases from J, with 10 bases between. This CDR3 is 14 amino acids long. The CDR3 DNA reads as TGTGCCAGCAGCCCGGACAGCTTTAATGAAAAACTGTTTTTT. As protein: CASSPDSFNEKLFF.

The V gene is TRBV19, the J gene TRBJ2-3; 10 bases align to TRBD2. Germline lookup yields CDR1 LNHDA and CDR2 SQIVND (reference sequence). Unmatched junction bases numbered 6, after V lost 4 bases and J lost 5 bases. CDR3 length: 15 amino acids. In DNA form, the CDR3 reads TGTGCCAGTAGTACAGTAGCGGGAGGAGAAGATACGCAGTATTTT. Its translation is CASSTVAGGEDTQYF.

The chain carries TRBV5-6 and TRBJ2-3; D ambiguous. V lost 2 bases, J lost 0 bases, and 16 bases lay in between. The CDR3 consists of 17 residues. Germline V lookup: CDR1 SGHDT, CDR2 YYEEEE. CDR3 amino acids: CASSLNPAATSTDTQYF. The DNA for the CDR3 is TGTGCCAGCAGCTTAAATCCGGCAGCTACTAGCACAGATACGCAGTATTTT.

The chain employs TRBV15 and TRBJ2-1, with 8 bases matching TRBD1. The CDR3 has 15 residues. Trimming took 5 bases from V and 6 from J; bases not matched to a gene: 9. Germline CDR1 reads LNHNV; CDR2 reads YYDKDF (reference sequence). CDR3 bases: TGTGCCACCAGCCCGCGGACAGGGAGTAGCAATGAGCAGTTCTTC. It translates to CATSPRTGSSNEQFF.

V gene TRBV7-9 combines with J gene TRBJ2-1; D unclear. Trimming left V 1 base short and J 0 bases short, with 10 bases between. This CDR3 spans 16 amino acids. CDR1 and CDR2 (germline): SEHNR, FQNEAQ (reference sequence). The CDR3 nucleotides read TGTGCCAGCAGCTTAGGGTGGGCAAGCTCCTACAATGAGCAGTTCTTC. This codes for CASSLGWASSYNEQFF.

The chain employs TRBV6-1 and TRBJ1-2; D is unresolved. Trimming stripped 2 bases from V and 2 bases from J, with 3 bases between. Per germline, CDR1 MNHNS and CDR2 SASEGT. This CDR3 region has 12 residues. The CDR3 protein is CASSERNYGYTF. The CDR3, as DNA: TGTGCCAGCAGTGAAAGGAACTATGGCTACACCTTC.

The V and J genes are TRBV24-1 and TRBJ2-2; 7 bases are shared with TRBD1. This CDR3 is built from 16 residues. With V trimmed by 4 bases and J by 5 bases, 9 bases remained unmatched. Germline CDR1 reads KGHDR; CDR2 reads SFDVKD. The CDR3 nucleotides read TGTGCCACCAGTGAGTCCACAGGGGCCAATACCGGGGAGCTGTTTTTT. This gives the protein CATSESTGANTGELFF.

V gene TRBV19 combines with J gene TRBJ1-3; the match to TRBD1 covers 8 bases. The germline V gene encodes CDR1 LNHDA and CDR2 SQIVND (reference sequence). V was pared by 9 bases and J by 4 bases, with 5 bases of the junction left unmatched. The CDR3 runs 13 residues. The CDR3 spells CASTTGVGNTIYF. The CDR3 nucleotides are TGTGCCAGCACGACAGGGGTCGGAAACACCATATATTTT.

The chain links TRBV28 to TRBJ1-2; no clear D. Trimming cost V 4 bases and J 1 base, with 13 bases left between them. The CDR3 contains 15 residues. From germline, CDR1 is MDHEN and CDR2 SYDVKM. The CDR3 reads CASSSRRTLNYGYTF. The CDR3 nucleotides are TGTGCCAGCAGTTCTCGACGGACCCTTAACTATGGCTACACCTTC.

The J gene is TRBJ1-2, the V gene TRBV28; 7 nucleotides line up with TRBD1. Looked up from germline, CDR1 is MDHEN and CDR2 is SYDVKM. Trimming at V came to 7 bases and at J to 3 bases, leaving 8 bases not matched to a gene. The length of the CDR3 is 14 residues. This CDR3 is CASTPGQQYYGYTF. CDR3 sequence (DNA): TGTGCCAGCACCCCGGGACAGCAGTACTATGGCTACACCTTC.

The chain joins TRBV3-1 (or the pseudogene TRBV3-2) to TRBJ2-5, with 10 bases lining up with TRBD2. The V gene's germline CDR1 is LGHDT and CDR2 YNNKEL (reference sequence). This CDR3 is 15 amino acids long. The V segment lost 4 bases and the J segment 5 bases; nucleotides outside the gene matches: 7. The CDR3 DNA sequence: TGTGCCAGCAGCCCACTAGCGGGACTTTGGGAGACCCAGTACTTC. It encodes CASSPLAGLWETQYF.

The CDR3 nucleotides read TGTGCCAGCAGCTCCGGTCGCTACGAGCAGTACTTC. This sequence encodes CASSSGRYEQYF. J is TRBJ2-7 and V is TRBV7-9, with unresolved D. CDR1 is SEHNR, CDR2 FQNEAQ, per germline (reference sequence). There are 12 residues in the CDR3. V lost 4 bases and J lost 3, with 7 bases in between. Based on the CDR3 plus reference TRBV7-9 and TRBJ2-7, the full variable domain is DTGVSQNPRHKITKRGQNVTFRCDPISEHNRLYWYRQTLGQGPEFLTYFQNEAQLEKSRLLSDRFSAERPKGSFSTLEIQRTEQGDSAMYLCASSSGRYEQYFGPGTRLTVT.

The chain recombines TRBV28 with TRBJ2-7; D is ambiguous. V was pared by 6 bases and J by 1 base, with 22 bases between. CDR3 size: 17 residues. Per the germline V gene, CDR1 is MDHEN and CDR2 is SYDVKM. The CDR3 sequence: CASSALPSMTVSYEQYF. The CDR3, as DNA: TGTGCCAGCAGCGCCCTACCTTCAATGACGGTATCCTACGAGCAGTACTTC.

The chain recombines TRBV6-2 or TRBV6-3 with TRBJ1-1; D remains unclear. This CDR3 is built from 12 residues. Germline CDR1 MNHEY, CDR2 SVGEGT. Trimming shortened V by 5 bases and J by 13 bases, and 17 bases separated the two germline ends. The CDR3 nucleotides read TGTGCCAGCAGTCAGCGACCGGATCGGGGTTTCTTT. Its translation: CASSQRPDRGFF.

The chain combines TRBV5-6 with TRBJ2-3, with 7 bases lining up with TRBD1. Per the germline V gene, CDR1 is SGHDT and CDR2 is YYEEEE. The CDR3 extends over 18 amino acids. Trimming removed 3 bases from V and 0 bases from J; junction bases left unmatched: 13. This CDR3 is CASSSAGTDSISTDTQYF. The CDR3 bases are TGTGCCAGCAGCTCCGCCGGGACAGACTCCATTAGCACAGATACGCAGTATTTT.

This chain joins TRBV6-5 and TRBJ1-1; 9 bases are shared with TRBD1. The CDR3 has 13 residues. Germline V gives CDR1 MNHEY, CDR2 SVGAGI. With 11 bases clipped from V and 0 bases from J, the junction kept 4 bases outside the gene matches. The CDR3: CAFRQGVNTEAFF. As DNA, the CDR3 is TGTGCCTTTCGACAGGGGGTGAACACTGAAGCTTTCTTT.

The chain employs TRBV19 and TRBJ1-4, with 7 bases that match TRBD1. The CDR3 covers 15 residues. V trimming: 4 bases; J trimming: 4 bases; junction bases outside the gene matches: 6. Germline lookup yields CDR1 LNHDA and CDR2 SQIVND (reference sequence). CDR3 sequence reads: CASSTGDSRNEKLFF. The CDR3 DNA sequence: TGTGCCAGTAGTACTGGGGACAGCCGTAATGAAAAACTGTTTTTT.

V usage is TRBV18 and J usage is TRBJ2-3, with 8 bases fitting TRBD2. CDR3 length: 16 amino acids. From germline, CDR1 is KGHSH and CDR2 LQKENI. Trimming took 2 bases from V and 1 from J; bases not matched to a gene: 5. CDR3 DNA: TGTGCCAGCTCACCAGAGGTGCGGGAGGGCACAGATACGCAGTATTTT. This encodes CASSPEVREGTDTQYF.

V is TRBV11-2 and J is TRBJ2-3; 8 bases align to TRBD2. Germline CDR1 and CDR2: SGHAT and FQNNGV. The CDR3 contains 16 residues. Trimming removed 4 bases from V and 1 base from J; junction bases left unmatched: 7. As DNA, the CDR3 is TGTGCCAGCAGCTACCGGGGGGGGTTCCGCACAGATACGCAGTATTTT. It encodes CASSYRGGFRTDTQYF.

This chain joins TRBV7-2 and TRBJ2-1; D unresolved. The CDR3 contains 13 residues. V was cut by 1 base and J by 15 bases, with 16 bases left in between. CDR1 is SGHTA and CDR2 is FQGNSA in the germline V gene. The CDR3 reads CASSLEIRPTPFF. CDR3 coding DNA: TGTGCCAGCAGCTTAGAGATCCGGCCAACCCCGTTCTTC. The full variable domain, its missing parts supplied by reference TRBV7-2 and TRBJ2-1, is GAGVSQSPSNKVTEKGKDVELRCDPISGHTALYWYRQSLGQGLEFLIYFQGNSAPDKSGLPSDRFSAERTGGSVSTLTIQRTQQEDSAVYLCASSLEIRPTPFFGPGTRLTVL.